Listed here is a single T cell receptor (beta chain). These data originate in a study of blood T cells in healthy people across ages. The second PCR ran about 6 to 12 cycles with a sample-barcoded 5' primer and J-beta primers. Via MiXCR, TCRdb re-called the 5' RACE reads, giving one row per CDR3 protein. The data show about 600,000 distinct CDR3 sequences, 47% seen once. Germline V lookup: CDR1 SQVTM, CDR2 ANQGSEA. Trimming cost V 6 bases and J 6 bases, with 20 bases left between them. This CDR3 spans 14 amino acids. This TCR came from a man older than 75 in good health. The J gene is TRBJ1-1, the V gene TRBV29-1; D perhaps matches TRBD1 (6 bases). The sample comprised blood. CDR3 in amino acids: CSVRDTVGLSEAFF. DNA of the CDR3: TGCAGCGTCCGGGACACGGTCGGGTTGTCTGAAGCTTTCTTT.